These 20 T cell receptor beta chains originate from one sample sequenced in a study of T cells in Graves' hyperthyroidism and ophthalmopathy. It was RNA transcripts that yielded the amplified TCR beta CDR3 regions. Carried out on the TCR CDR3, a first-round RT-PCR used the HTBI primer set. TCRdb re-analysed the multiplex PCR reads in MiXCR, keeping a single row per CDR3 protein. The sample yields hundreds of thousands of distinct CDR3 sequences, more than 14% seen once. Specimen: blood. Receptor source: a woman in her forties or fifties with Graves' ophthalmopathy.

The table lists this clonotype with many counts. The rearrangement joins TRBV9 to TRBJ2-2; a possible D gene is TRBD2 (5 bases). Trimming took 0 bases from V and 2 from J, leaving 8 bases between them. Germline loops: CDR1 SGDLS, CDR2 YYNGEE. The CDR3 is 15 residues long. The CDR3 DNA follows: TGTGCCAGCAGCGTAGGGACTCTTAACACCGGGGAGCTGTTTTTT. It yields the protein CASSVGTLNTGELFF.

This clonotype was picked up a small number of times. The chain has TRBV6-1 and TRBJ2-3; D not certain. Germline V gene sequence: CDR1 MNHNS, CDR2 SASEGT. Trimming took off 1 base at V and 3 bases at J, with 11 bases between the two ends. The CDR3 runs 15 residues. The CDR3 loop reads CASSEVLRYTDTQYF. The CDR3 DNA sequence: TGTGCCAGCAGTGAAGTCCTGAGGTATACAGATACGCAGTATTTT.

V usage is TRBV5-1 and J usage is TRBJ1-4, with TRBD1 as a possible D gene (6 bases). The CDR3 spans 14 residues. Trimming pared 4 bases from V and 7 bases from J, leaving 14 bases between. CDR1 and CDR2 from the germline V gene are SGHRS and YFSETQ. The CDR3 loop reads CASSQQGALEKLFF. Here the CDR3 DNA reads TGCGCCAGCAGCCAACAGGGCGCCCTTGAAAAACTGTTTTTT. The variable domain in full, completed from reference TRBV5-1 and TRBJ1-4, reads KAGVTQTPRYLIKTRGQQVTLSCSPISGHRSVSWYQQTPGQGLQFLFEYFSETQRNKGNFPGRFSGRQFSNSRSEMNVSTLELGDSALYLCASSQQGALEKLFFGSGTQLSVL.

The CDR3 DNA follows: TGTGCCAGCAGCCCTCGTGGTAGCGGGATGATGCCTTTCAGAGATACGCAGTATTTT. It codes for CASSPRGSGMMPFRDTQYF. The chain employs TRBV4-2 and TRBJ2-3, with 8 bases fitting TRBD2. Germline CDR1 and CDR2: LGHNA and YNFKEQ. This CDR3 region has 19 residues. V shed 4 bases, J shed 5 bases, and the junction held 20 bases outside the gene matches.

The chain is built from TRBV30 and TRBJ1-5; the D gene is possibly TRBD1 (5 bases). V was clipped by 3 bases and J by 3 bases, with 18 bases between them. This CDR3 contains 16 residues. Germline CDR1 is GTSNPN and CDR2 is SVGIG (reference sequence). This CDR3 is CAWSQGGAMVNQPQHF. The CDR3 nucleotides read TGTGCCTGGAGCCAAGGCGGGGCGATGGTCAATCAGCCCCAGCATTTT. The whole variable domain, filled in from reference TRBV30 and TRBJ1-5, reads SQTIHQWPATLVQPVGSPLSLECTVEGTSNPNLYWYRQAAGRGLQLLFYSVGIGQISSEVPQNLSASRPQDRQFILSSKKLLLSDSGFYLCAWSQGGAMVNQPQHFGDGTRLSIL.

This rearrangement joins TRBV9 to TRBJ1-1, with D unclear. V dropped 0 bases and J dropped 4 bases, with 13 bases sitting between them. The CDR3 has 15 residues. Germline CDR1 and CDR2: SGDLS and YYNGEE. CDR3 sequence reads: CASSVAAGEGTEAFF. The CDR3 nucleotides read TGTGCCAGCAGCGTAGCTGCGGGTGAAGGCACTGAAGCTTTCTTT.

This clonotype was observed a handful of times. The chain joins TRBV7-6 to TRBJ1-5, with TRBD1 identical over 8 bases. This CDR3 comprises 21 residues. The V segment lost 5 bases and the J segment 4 bases; nucleotides outside the gene matches: 25. Germline values: CDR1 SGHVS, CDR2 FNYEAQ. The CDR3 DNA sequence: TGTGCCAGCAGCCTTACAAGACAGGGGCTTTTAGGTGTCGGTCAAAATCAGCCCCAGCATTTT. It specifies CASSLTRQGLLGVGQNQPQHF.

This chain connects TRBV18 to TRBJ1-5; D is ambiguous. The germline V gene encodes CDR1 KGHSH and CDR2 LQKENI. This CDR3 contains 17 residues. The germline V and J ends were trimmed by 1 base and 3 bases, with 16 bases remaining between them. CDR3 amino acids: CASSPRRRTRDNQPQHF. The DNA for the CDR3 is TGTGCCAGCTCACCACGGCGACGAACGAGGGACAATCAGCCCCAGCATTTT.

This clonotype was recorded many times. This chain connects TRBV7-2 to TRBJ1-1, with TRBD1 as a possible D gene (6 bases). Germline V gene data show CDR1 as SGHTA and CDR2 as FQGNSA. V lost 5 bases and J 9 bases, leaving 16 bases between the germline ends. This CDR3 is built from 13 residues. The CDR3 loop reads CASSDRQAKQAFF. DNA of the CDR3: TGTGCCAGCAGCGATAGACAGGCTAAGCAAGCTTTCTTT.

The sample holds many counts of this clonotype. This sequence joins TRBV5-1 and TRBJ2-3, with TRBD2 matching 10 bases. Germline CDR1 SGHRS, CDR2 YFSETQ. V shed 0 bases and J 3 bases; nucleotides not matched to a gene: 7. CDR3 length: 17 amino acids. The CDR3 coding sequence is TGCGCCAGCAGCTTGGCTCCCTTAGCGGGAGGAACAGATACGCAGTATTTT. Translation: CASSLAPLAGGTDTQYF.

The table lists this clonotype with many counts. The chain joins TRBV7-8 to TRBJ2-3; D is possibly TRBD1 or TRBD2 (5 bases each). Germline lookup yields CDR1 SGHVS and CDR2 FQNEAQ. The CDR3 totals 16 residues. Trimming pared 7 bases from V and 2 bases from J, leaving 19 bases between. CDR3 residues: CASIGLKRGTTDTQYF. The DNA of the CDR3 is TGTGCCAGCATCGGGTTAAAACGGGGCACCACAGATACGCAGTATTTT.

This clonotype has at least ten counts. The chain links TRBV7-2 to TRBJ2-7, with 9 nucleotides matching TRBD1. The CDR3 consists of 15 residues. Germline CDR1 is SGHTA and CDR2 is FQGNSA. Trimming cost V 5 bases and J 1 base; bases outside gene matches: 6. CDR3 residues: CASSEDRGLSYEQYF. As DNA, the CDR3 is TGTGCCAGCAGCGAGGACAGGGGACTTTCCTACGAGCAGTACTTC.

This clonotype was found a few times. One end of the junction varies from germline; a read error may be responsible. V gene TRBV28 combines with J gene TRBJ1-5; D might be TRBD1 (5 bases). The CDR3 covers 15 residues. Per the germline V gene, CDR1 is MDHEN and CDR2 is SYDVKM. Written as DNA, the CDR3 is TGTGCCAGCACCCCTGGGGTGAGGGGCAATCACCCCCAGCATTTT. It specifies CASTPGVRGNHPQHF.

This clonotype has just a few counts. The V gene is TRBV20-1, the J gene TRBJ2-1; 10 bases align to TRBD2. Trimming took 0 bases from V and 15 from J; bases not matched to a gene: 5. CDR1 and CDR2 (germline): DFQATT, SNEGSKA (reference sequence). The CDR3 has 12 residues. CDR3 bases: TGCAGTGCTAGAGATCCAAGCGGGAGGGGGTTCTTC. This sequence encodes CSARDPSGRGFF.

As for this clonotype: This may come from a read error, since a much larger clone is one base off. V gene TRBV7-9 combines with J gene TRBJ1-4; the D gene is possibly TRBD1 (5 bases). This CDR3 is built from 15 residues. Deletions cut 5 bases from V and 8 bases from J, with 18 bases between. Looked up from germline, CDR1 is SEHNR and CDR2 is FQNEAQ (reference sequence). The DNA of the CDR3 is TGTGCCAGCAGCCCCCGGGACGGTGTAGAGGAAAAACTGTTTTTT. Residues: CASSPRDGVEEKLFF.

This clonotype was detected many times. This chain connects TRBV20-1 to TRBJ2-6, with D possibly being TRBD1 (5 bases). V dropped 3 bases and J dropped 1 base, with 13 bases sitting between them. CDR1 and CDR2 (germline): DFQATT, SNEGSKA (reference sequence). This CDR3 comprises 16 residues. The CDR3: CSARRQSRSGANVLTF. CDR3 sequence (DNA): TGCAGTGCTAGGCGACAGTCCCGATCTGGGGCCAACGTCCTGACTTTC.

This chain links TRBV6-2 or TRBV6-3 with TRBJ2-3; TRBD1 aligns across 7 bases. V trimming: 6 bases; J trimming: 6 bases; junction bases outside the gene matches: 9. CDR3 length: 14 residues. Germline loops: CDR1 MNHEY, CDR2 SVGEGT. CDR3 residues: CASRKGAESDTQYF. The CDR3 region has the DNA TGTGCCAGCAGAAAGGGGGCTGAGTCGGATACGCAGTATTTT.

This clonotype was counted many times. The chain combines TRBV11-1 with TRBJ2-1, with D possibly TRBD2 on 6 matching bases. Germline assignment: CDR1 SGHAT and CDR2 FQDESV (reference sequence). The CDR3 extends over 15 amino acids. V was clipped by 5 bases and J by 5 bases, with 16 bases between them. The CDR3 DNA follows: TGTGCCAGCAGCATCGGGACTGGAGGGCACAATGAGCAGTTCTTC. Protein product: CASSIGTGGHNEQFF.

There are many counts of this clonotype. J is TRBJ2-5 and V is TRBV30; 9 bases match TRBD1. CDR3 size: 17 residues. Germline trimming cut 0 bases from V and 5 bases from J; bases unmatched to any gene: 13. Per the germline V gene, CDR1 is GTSNPN and CDR2 is SVGIG (reference sequence). The CDR3 DNA follows: TGTGCCTGGAGTGTCGGACCGGAGGGACAGGGAAGGGAGACCCAGTACTTC. Residues: CAWSVGPEGQGRETQYF.

This clonotype was detected many times. The chain is built from TRBV4-3 and TRBJ1-1, with D maybe TRBD1 (6 bases). The CDR3 sequence is 14 residues long. V was clipped by 2 bases and J by 1 base, with 8 bases between them. From germline, CDR1 is LGHNA and CDR2 YSLEER. This CDR3 is CASSQHRANTEAFF. The CDR3 bases are TGCGCCAGCAGCCAACACAGGGCGAACACTGAAGCTTTCTTT.